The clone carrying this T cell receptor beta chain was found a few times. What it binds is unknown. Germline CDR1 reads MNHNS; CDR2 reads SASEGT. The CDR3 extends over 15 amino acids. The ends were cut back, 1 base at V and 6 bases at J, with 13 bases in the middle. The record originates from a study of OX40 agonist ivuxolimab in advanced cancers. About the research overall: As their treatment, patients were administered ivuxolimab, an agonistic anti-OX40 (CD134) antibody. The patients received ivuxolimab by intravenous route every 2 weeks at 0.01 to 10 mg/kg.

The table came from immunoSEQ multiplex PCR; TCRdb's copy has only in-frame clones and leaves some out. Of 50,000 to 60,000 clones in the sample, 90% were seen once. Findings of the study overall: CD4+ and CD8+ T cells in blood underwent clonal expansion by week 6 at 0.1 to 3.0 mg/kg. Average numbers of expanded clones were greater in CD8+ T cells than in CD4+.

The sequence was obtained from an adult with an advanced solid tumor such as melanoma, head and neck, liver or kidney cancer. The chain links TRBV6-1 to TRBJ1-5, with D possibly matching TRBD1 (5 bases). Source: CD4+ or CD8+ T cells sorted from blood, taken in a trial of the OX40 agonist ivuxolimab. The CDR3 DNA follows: TGTGCCAGCAGTGAAGGATGGGGGTGGGGTCAGCCCCAGCATTTT. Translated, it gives CASSEGWGWGQPQHF.